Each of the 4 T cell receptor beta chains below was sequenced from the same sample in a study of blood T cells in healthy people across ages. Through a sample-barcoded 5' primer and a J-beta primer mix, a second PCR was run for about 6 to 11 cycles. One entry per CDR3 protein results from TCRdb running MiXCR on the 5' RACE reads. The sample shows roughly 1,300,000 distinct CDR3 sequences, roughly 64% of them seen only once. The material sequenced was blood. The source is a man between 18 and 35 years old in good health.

As DNA, the CDR3 is TGTGCCAGCAGCGCGAGAGAGACTCATGACGAGCAGTACTTC. Amino acid sequence: CASSARETHDEQYF. This chain links TRBV7-8 with TRBJ2-7; D remains unclear. Per the germline V gene, CDR1 is SGHVS and CDR2 is FQNEAQ. The CDR3 loop spans 14 amino acids. V lost 5 bases and J 5 bases, leaving 16 bases between the germline ends.

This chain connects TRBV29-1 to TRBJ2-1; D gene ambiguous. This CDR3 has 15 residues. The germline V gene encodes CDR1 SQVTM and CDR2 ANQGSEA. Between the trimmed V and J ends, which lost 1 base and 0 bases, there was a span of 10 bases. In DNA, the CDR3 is TGCAGCGTTGAAGTCGATGCGAGCTCCTACAATGAGCAGTTCTTC. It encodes CSVEVDASSYNEQFF.

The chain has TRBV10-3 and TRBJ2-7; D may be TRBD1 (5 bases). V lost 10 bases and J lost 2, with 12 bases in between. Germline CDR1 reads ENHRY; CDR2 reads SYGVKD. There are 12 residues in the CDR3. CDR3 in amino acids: CATQGQAYEQYF. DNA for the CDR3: TGTGCCACCCAGGGTCAGGCCTACGAGCAGTACTTC.

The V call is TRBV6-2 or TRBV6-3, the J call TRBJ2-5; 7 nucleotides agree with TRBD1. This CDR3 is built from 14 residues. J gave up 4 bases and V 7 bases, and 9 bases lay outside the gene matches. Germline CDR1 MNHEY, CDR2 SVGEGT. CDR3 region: CASTRTGVGETQYF. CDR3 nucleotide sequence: TGTGCCAGCACCCGAACAGGGGTGGGAGAGACCCAGTACTTC.